This T cell receptor (beta chain) was documented in a study of cytomegalovirus exposure and HLA in healthy donors. The wider study: Of some 360 genotyped donors, about 80% clustered with self-reported Caucasian donors. Study-wide results and caveats: In presence/absence analyses, roughly uniform sequencing depth across donors was assumed. Earlier analysis found most TCR beta V segments productive about 87% or about 30% of the time.

Researchers ran the PCR with 60 Vbeta and 13 Jbeta primers. Sequencing was performed with immunoSEQ multiplex PCR; in TCRdb, only in-frame clones are kept and a portion is missing. This sample's table reports approximately 50,000 clones. Worth noting for this clone: Its target is not known.

Germline assignment: CDR1 MGHRA and CDR2 YSYEKL. V lost 0 bases and J lost 5, with 7 bases in between. The CDR3 spans 13 residues. Sample: PBMCs. The rearrangement uses TRBV4-1 and TRBJ1-2; tentatively, D is TRBD1 (6 bases). This clonotype originated in a female donor in good health and CMV-seronegative. The CDR3 loop reads CASSQERGYGYTF. In nucleotides, the CDR3 is TGCGCCAGCAGCCAAGAAAGGGGGTATGGCTACACCTTC.